This T cell receptor (beta chain) was retrieved from a study of cytomegalovirus exposure and HLA in healthy donors. Whole-study context: As released early, the data held 70 million to 95 million unique TCRs from HLA-typed donors. Notes on the study in general: In a later analysis, compared with equally common non-associated chains, HLA-associated beta chains were more expanded. In vitro work confirmed that a few CMV-associated chains recognize CMV antigens. As a later analysis showed, a missense DCLRE1C variant was linked to trimming of TCR beta V- and J-genes.

Between the trimmed V and J ends, which lost 4 bases and 5 bases, there was a span of 24 bases. The CDR3 runs to 17 residues. The germline CDR1 and CDR2 sequences are SGHDN and FVKESK. This clone occurred a few times. Its target is unknown. The study ran its PCR with 60 Vbeta and 13 Jbeta primers. Sequencing was performed with immunoSEQ multiplex PCR; in TCRdb, only in-frame clones are kept and a portion is missing. The sample shows 85,000 to 100,000 clones, around 64% of them seen only once. This clonotype originated in a man in his sixties in good health and CMV-seronegative. The sample consisted of PBMCs. The rearrangement uses TRBV14 and TRBJ2-7, with TRBD1 as a possible D gene (6 bases). The CDR3 here is CASSPTTGLVVSNEQYF. CDR3 sequence (DNA): TGTGCCAGCAGCCCTACAACAGGGTTGGTCGTCAGCAACGAGCAGTACTTC.